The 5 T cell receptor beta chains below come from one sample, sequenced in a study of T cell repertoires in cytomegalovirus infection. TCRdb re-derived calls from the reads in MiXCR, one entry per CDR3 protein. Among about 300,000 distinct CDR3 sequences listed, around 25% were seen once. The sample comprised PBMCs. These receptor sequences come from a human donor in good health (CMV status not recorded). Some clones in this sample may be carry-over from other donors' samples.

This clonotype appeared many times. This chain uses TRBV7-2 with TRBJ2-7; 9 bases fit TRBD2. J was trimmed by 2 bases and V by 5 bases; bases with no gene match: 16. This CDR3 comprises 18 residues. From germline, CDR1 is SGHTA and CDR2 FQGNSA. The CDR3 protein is CASSRTSVGGNNPYEQYF. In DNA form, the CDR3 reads TGTGCCAGCAGCCGGACTAGCGTGGGGGGTAATAACCCCTACGAGCAGTACTTC.

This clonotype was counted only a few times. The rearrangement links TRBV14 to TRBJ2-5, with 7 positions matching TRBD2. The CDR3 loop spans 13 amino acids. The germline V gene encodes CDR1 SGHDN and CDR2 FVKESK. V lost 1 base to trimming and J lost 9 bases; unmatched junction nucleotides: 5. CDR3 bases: TGTGCCAGCAGCCAAGTATGGGGGAGGGCCCAGTACTTC. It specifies CASSQVWGRAQYF.

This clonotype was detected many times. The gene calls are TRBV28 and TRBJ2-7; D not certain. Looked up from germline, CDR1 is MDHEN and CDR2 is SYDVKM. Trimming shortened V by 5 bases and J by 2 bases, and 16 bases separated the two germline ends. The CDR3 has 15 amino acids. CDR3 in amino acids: CASSPPRGQPYEQYF. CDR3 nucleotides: TGTGCCAGCAGTCCCCCTCGCGGCCAACCCTACGAGCAGTACTTC.

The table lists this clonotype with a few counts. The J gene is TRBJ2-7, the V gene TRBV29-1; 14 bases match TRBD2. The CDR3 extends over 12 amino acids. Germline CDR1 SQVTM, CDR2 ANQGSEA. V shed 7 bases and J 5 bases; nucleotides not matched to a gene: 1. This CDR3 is CSAGLAGDEQYF. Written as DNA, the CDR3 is TGCAGCGCGGGACTAGCGGGGGACGAGCAGTACTTC.

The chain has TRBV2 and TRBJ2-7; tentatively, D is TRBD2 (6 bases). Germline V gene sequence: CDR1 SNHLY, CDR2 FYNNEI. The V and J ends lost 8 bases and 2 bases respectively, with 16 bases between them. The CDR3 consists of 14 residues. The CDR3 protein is CASGGQDGPYEQYF. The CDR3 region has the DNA TGTGCCAGCGGAGGGCAGGACGGACCCTACGAGCAGTACTTC.